The sequence of this T cell receptor (beta chain) was determined in a study of beta chain features in type 1 diabetes. Study-wide points: TCRB CDR3 length was moderately but significantly reduced in all four CD4+ subsets of Type 1 diabetes patients.

What was sequenced were expressed TCRB transcripts, since all of the isolated RNA had been reverse transcribed. Libraries were prepared by immunoSEQ multiplex PCR; TCRdb keeps only in-frame clonotypes and omits some of them. The profile shows hundreds of thousands of clones, about 15% of them singletons. Details on this clone: Its target is unknown.

This CDR3 has 13 amino acids. Trimming cost V 8 bases and J 4 bases; bases outside gene matches: 7. Germline CDR1 and CDR2: SQVTM and ANQGSEA. The genes are TRBV29-1 and TRBJ2-5; TRBD1 matches at 10 bases. The source is a man between 18 and 35 years old with type 1 diabetes. Input material: naive CD4+ T cells from blood. CDR3 sequence: CSFGTGVRETQYF. The DNA for the CDR3 is TGCAGCTTCGGGACAGGGGTTAGAGAGACCCAGTACTTC.